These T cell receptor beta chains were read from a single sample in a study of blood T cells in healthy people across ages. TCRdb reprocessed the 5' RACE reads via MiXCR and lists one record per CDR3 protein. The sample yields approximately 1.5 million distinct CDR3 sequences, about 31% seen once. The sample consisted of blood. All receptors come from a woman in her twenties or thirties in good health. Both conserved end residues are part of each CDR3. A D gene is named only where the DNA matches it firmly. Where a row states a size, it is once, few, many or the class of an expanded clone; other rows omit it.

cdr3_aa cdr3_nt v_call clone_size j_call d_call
CASSRDYTNEQFF TGTGCCAGCAGCCGAGACTACACCAATGAGCAGTTCTTC TRBV4-2 . TRBJ2-1 .
CSVNRDRVVTEAFF TGCAGCGTCAACCGGGACAGGGTAGTCACTGAAGCTTTCTTT TRBV29-1 . TRBJ1-1 TRBD1
CASSEWWQGSTDTQYF TGTGCCAGCAGTGAATGGTGGCAGGGGTCCACAGATACGCAGTATTTT TRBV6-1 few TRBJ2-3 .
CSARFSGKVGPYNEQFF TGCAGTGCTCGCTTTAGCGGGAAGGTAGGGCCCTACAATGAGCAGTTCTTC TRBV20-1 . TRBJ2-1 TRBD2
CASSDPGQGSKTQYF TGTGCCAGCAGTGACCCGGGGCAGGGTTCGAAGACCCAGTACTTC TRBV6-1 . TRBJ2-5 .
CASTTWDRTYEQYF TGTGCCAGCACTACGTGGGACAGGACCTACGAGCAGTACTTC TRBV2 . TRBJ2-7 TRBD1
CASSLESRKNTEAFF TGTGCCAGCAGTTTAGAATCCCGCAAGAACACTGAAGCTTTCTTT TRBV12-3/TRBV12-4 few TRBJ1-1 .
CASSPKTASYEQYF TGCGCCAGCAGCCCAAAGACAGCATCCTACGAGCAGTACTTC TRBV5-1 . TRBJ2-7 .
CASSPLTSGSAKNIQYF TGTGCCAGCAGCCCATTGACTAGCGGGAGCGCCAAAAACATTCAGTACTTC TRBV3-1 . TRBJ2-4 TRBD2
CSGDLGGNTEAFF TGCAGCGGGGATCTGGGGGGGAACACTGAAGCTTTCTTT TRBV29-1 . TRBJ1-1 .
CASSLQDFYGYTF TGTGCCAGCAGCTTACAGGATTTCTATGGCTACACCTTC TRBV7-9 . TRBJ1-2 .
CATSAAGEGRAYEQFF TGTGCCACCAGCGCCGCTGGGGAGGGTAGGGCATATGAGCAGTTCTTC TRBV24-1 . TRBJ2-1 TRBD2
CACKESGTGSTEAFF TGTGCCTGCAAGGAGTCAGGGACAGGGAGCACTGAAGCTTTCTTT TRBV2 . TRBJ1-1 TRBD1
CASSQENYGTDTQYF TGCGCCAGCAGCCAAGAGAATTACGGGACAGATACGCAGTATTTT TRBV4-1 few TRBJ2-3 .
CASSLAGTGPYEQYF TGTGCCAGCAGTTTGGCCGGGACAGGACCCTACGAGCAGTACTTC TRBV7-2 . TRBJ2-7 TRBD1
CASRLAGTGYNEQFF TGTGCCAGCAGGTTAGCGGGGACGGGGTACAATGAGCAGTTCTTC TRBV6-2/TRBV6-3 . TRBJ2-1 TRBD2
CSAHYPSSYNEQFF TGCAGTGCTCATTATCCCAGCTCCTACAATGAGCAGTTCTTC TRBV20-1 . TRBJ2-1 .
CASSLRYEQGPYF TGTGCCAGCAGCTTAAGGTATGAGCAGGGGCCCTACTTC TRBV13 . TRBJ2-4 .
CSVEDHVPGRYGYTF TGCAGCGTTGAAGATCACGTCCCAGGGCGGTATGGCTACACCTTC TRBV29-1 . TRBJ1-2 .
CASSSYTDTRYF TGTGCCAGCAGCAGCTACACAGATACGCGGTATTTT TRBV9 . TRBJ2-3 .
CVSSLGRGAGDTQYF TGTGTCAGCAGCCTTGGCAGGGGGGCGGGAGATACGCAGTATTTT TRBV7-2 . TRBJ2-3 .
CASSRPGRANYGYTF TGTGCCAGCAGCCGTCCCGGTAGGGCGAACTATGGCTACACCTTC TRBV11-2 . TRBJ1-2 .
CASTTTGRGSYTF TGTGCCAGCACCACGACAGGCCGCGGTAGCTACACCTTC TRBV27 . TRBJ1-2 .
CASSSGTALGETQYF TGTGCCAGCAGCTCCGGGACTGCCTTAGGAGAGACCCAGTACTTC TRBV27 few TRBJ2-5 .
CASSPKGTGGVGEQFF TGTGCCAGCAGCCCGAAAGGGACAGGGGGAGTAGGTGAGCAGTTCTTC TRBV11-3 once TRBJ2-1 TRBD1
CSARDQEGAEKLFF TGCAGTGCTAGAGATCAAGAGGGAGCCGAAAAACTGTTTTTT TRBV20-1 . TRBJ1-4 .